The entry that follows covers one TCR beta chain sequence. The source of the sample is a study of blood T cell repertoires in COVID-19. Study-level background: The samples span acute and convalescent COVID-19 from the United States, Italy and Spain.

Those enrolled, adults aged 18 to 89 years, came from about 24 US areas. Trimming cost V 0 bases and J 5 bases, with 10 bases left between them. The germline gives CDR1 MNHEY, CDR2 SVGAGI. The CDR3 has 14 amino acids. Sequenced by immunoSEQ multiplex PCR; TCRdb stores in-frame clones only, minus some. The data contain 270,000 or so clones, 75% to 90% of them singletons. The chain couples TRBV6-5 to TRBJ1-1; no firm D call. The source is a woman aged 25 to 45 with acute COVID-19. The specimen was PBMCs or T cells enriched from blood (not recorded which). The CDR3 DNA sequence: TGTGCCAGCAGTTACTCGGCTCGGGGAACTGAAGCTTTCTTT. Amino acids: CASSYSARGTEAFF.